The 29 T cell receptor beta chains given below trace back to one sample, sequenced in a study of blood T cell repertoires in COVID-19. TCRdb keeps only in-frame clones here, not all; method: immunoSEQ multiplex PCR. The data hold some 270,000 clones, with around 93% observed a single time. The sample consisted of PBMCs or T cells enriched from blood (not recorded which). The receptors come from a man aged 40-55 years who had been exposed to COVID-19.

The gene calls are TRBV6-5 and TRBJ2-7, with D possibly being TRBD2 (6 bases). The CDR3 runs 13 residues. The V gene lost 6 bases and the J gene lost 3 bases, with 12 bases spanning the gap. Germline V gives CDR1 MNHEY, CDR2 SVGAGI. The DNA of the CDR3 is TGTGCCAGCAGACACGGGGGTCACTACGAGCAGTACTTC. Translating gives CASRHGGHYEQYF.

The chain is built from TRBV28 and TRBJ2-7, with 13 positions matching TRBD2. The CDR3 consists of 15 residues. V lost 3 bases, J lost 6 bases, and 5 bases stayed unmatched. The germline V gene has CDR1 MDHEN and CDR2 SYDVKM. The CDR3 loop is CASSFSGLAGSEQYF. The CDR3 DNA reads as TGTGCCAGCAGTTTCTCGGGACTAGCGGGATCCGAGCAGTACTTC.

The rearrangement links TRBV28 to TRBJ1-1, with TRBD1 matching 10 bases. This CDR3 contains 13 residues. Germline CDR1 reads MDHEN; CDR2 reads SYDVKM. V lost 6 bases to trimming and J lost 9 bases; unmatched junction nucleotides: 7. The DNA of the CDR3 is TGTGCCAGCAGGGCGGGACAGGGGCGACAAGCTTTCTTT. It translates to CASRAGQGRQAFF.

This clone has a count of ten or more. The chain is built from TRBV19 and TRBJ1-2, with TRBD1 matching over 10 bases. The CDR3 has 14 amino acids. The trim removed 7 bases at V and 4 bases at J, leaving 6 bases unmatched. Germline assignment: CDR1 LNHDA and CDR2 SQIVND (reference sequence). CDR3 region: CASNLRTGGYGYTF. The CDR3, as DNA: TGTGCCAGTAACCTAAGGACAGGGGGCTATGGCTACACCTTC.

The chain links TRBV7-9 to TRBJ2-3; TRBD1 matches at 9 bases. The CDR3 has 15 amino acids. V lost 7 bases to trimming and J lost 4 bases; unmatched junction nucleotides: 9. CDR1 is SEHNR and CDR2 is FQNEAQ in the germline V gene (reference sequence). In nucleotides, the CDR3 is TGTGCCAGCATCACTGACAGGGGGAAGGCAGATACGCAGTATTTT. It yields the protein CASITDRGKADTQYF.

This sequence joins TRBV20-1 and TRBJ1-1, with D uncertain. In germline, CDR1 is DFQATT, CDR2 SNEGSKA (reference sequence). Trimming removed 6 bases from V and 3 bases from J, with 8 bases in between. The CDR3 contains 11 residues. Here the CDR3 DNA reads TGCAGTGCGCCGGAGTACACTGAAGCTTTCTTT. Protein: CSAPEYTEAFF.

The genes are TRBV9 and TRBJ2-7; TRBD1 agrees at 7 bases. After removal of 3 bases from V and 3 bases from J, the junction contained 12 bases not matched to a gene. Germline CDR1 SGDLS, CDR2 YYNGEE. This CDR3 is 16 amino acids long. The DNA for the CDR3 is TGTGCCAGCAGCGGAGGACGGGACAGCGGTAACTACGAGCAGTACTTC. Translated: CASSGGRDSGNYEQYF.

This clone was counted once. This CDR3 is CASSPDYISYEQYF. The CDR3, as DNA: TGTGCCAGCAGCCCCGACTACATCTCCTACGAGCAGTACTTC. This rearrangement joins TRBV7-2 to TRBJ2-7; D might be TRBD2 (5 bases). V lost 5 bases to trimming and J lost 0 bases, with 11 bases between them. CDR3 length equals 14 residues. Germline V gene lookup returns CDR1 SGHTA and CDR2 FQGNSA.

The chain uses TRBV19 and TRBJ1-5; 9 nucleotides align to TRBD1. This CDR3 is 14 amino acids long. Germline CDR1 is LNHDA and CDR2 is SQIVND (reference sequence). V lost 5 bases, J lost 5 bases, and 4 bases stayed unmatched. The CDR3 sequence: CASSGGQGYQPQHF. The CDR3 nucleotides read TGTGCCAGTAGTGGGGGACAGGGCTATCAGCCCCAGCATTTT.

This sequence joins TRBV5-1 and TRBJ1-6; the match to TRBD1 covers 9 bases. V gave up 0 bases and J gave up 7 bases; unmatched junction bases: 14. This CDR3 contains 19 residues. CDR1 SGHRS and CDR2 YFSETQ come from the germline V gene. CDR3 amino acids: CASSLAGTGSLRLNSPLHF. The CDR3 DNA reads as TGCGCCAGCAGCTTGGCCGGGACAGGGTCATTGCGATTAAATTCACCCCTCCACTTT.

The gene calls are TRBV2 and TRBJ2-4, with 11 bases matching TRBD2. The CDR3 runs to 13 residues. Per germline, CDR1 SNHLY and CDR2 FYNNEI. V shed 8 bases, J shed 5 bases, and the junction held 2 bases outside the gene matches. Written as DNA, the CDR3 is TGTGCCAGCGTACTAGCGGGGGAAAACATTCAGTACTTC. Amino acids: CASVLAGENIQYF.

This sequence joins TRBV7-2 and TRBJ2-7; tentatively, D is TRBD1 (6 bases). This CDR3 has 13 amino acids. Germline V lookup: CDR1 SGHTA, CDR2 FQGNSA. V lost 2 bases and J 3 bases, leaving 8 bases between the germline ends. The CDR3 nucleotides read TGTGCCAGCAGCTTACACAGGGACTACGAGCAGTACTTC. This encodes CASSLHRDYEQYF.

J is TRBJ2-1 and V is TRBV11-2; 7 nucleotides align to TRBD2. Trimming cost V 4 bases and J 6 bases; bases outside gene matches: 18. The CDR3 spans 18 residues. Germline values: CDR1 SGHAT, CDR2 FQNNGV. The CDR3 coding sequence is TGTGCCAGCAGCTACCCCCTAGAGGGCGGGAGTTTAGGCAATGAGCAGTTCTTC. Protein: CASSYPLEGGSLGNEQFF.

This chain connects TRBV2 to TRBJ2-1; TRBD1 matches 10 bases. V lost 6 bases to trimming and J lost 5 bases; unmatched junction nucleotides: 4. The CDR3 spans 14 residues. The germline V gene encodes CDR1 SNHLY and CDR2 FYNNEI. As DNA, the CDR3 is TGTGCCAGCAGACCGGGACAGGGGAACAATGAGCAGTTCTTC. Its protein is CASRPGQGNNEQFF.

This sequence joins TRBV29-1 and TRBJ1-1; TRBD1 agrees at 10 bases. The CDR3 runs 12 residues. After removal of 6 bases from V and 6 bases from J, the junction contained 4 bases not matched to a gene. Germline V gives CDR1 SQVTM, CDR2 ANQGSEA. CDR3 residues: CSVGTGAAEAFF. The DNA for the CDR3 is TGCAGCGTGGGGACAGGGGCCGCTGAAGCTTTCTTT.

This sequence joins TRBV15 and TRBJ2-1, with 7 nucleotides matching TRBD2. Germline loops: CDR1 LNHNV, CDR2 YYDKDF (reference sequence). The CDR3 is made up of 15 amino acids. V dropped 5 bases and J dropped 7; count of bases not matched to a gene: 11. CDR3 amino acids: CATSQREGGLNEQFF. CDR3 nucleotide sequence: TGTGCCACCAGCCAAAGGGAGGGAGGGCTGAATGAGCAGTTCTTC.

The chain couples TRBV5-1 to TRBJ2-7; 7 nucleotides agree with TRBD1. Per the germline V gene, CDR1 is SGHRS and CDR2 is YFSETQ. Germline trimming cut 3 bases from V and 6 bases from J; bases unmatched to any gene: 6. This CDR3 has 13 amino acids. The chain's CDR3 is CASSWDSRFEQYF. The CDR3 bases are TGCGCCAGCAGCTGGGACAGTCGATTCGAGCAGTACTTC.

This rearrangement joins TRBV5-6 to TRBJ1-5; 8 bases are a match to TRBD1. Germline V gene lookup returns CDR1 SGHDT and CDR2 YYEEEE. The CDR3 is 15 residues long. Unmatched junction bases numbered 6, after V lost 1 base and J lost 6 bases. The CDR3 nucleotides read TGTGCCAGCAGCTTGCTTTCAGGGGGCGGTCAGCCCCAGCATTTT. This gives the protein CASSLLSGGGQPQHF.

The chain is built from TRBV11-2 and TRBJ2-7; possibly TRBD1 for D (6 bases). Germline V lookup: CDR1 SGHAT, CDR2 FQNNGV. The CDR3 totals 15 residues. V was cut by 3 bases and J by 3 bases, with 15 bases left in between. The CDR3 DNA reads TGTGCCAGCAGCTTGGTGACAGGTTTCCTCTACGAGCAGTACTTC. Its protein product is CASSLVTGFLYEQYF.

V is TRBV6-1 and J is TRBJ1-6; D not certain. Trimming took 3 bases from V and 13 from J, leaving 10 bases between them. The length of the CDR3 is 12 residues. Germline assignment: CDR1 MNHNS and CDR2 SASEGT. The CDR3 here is CASSDLDSPLHF. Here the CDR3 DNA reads TGTGCCAGCAGTGATTTGGACTCGCCCCTCCACTTT.

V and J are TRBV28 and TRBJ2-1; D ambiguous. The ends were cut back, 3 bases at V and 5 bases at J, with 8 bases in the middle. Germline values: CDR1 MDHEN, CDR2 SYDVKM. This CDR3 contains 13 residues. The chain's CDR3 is CASSFSRNNEQFF. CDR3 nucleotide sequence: TGTGCCAGCAGTTTCTCGCGAAACAATGAGCAGTTCTTC. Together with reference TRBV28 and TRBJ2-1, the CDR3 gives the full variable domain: DVKVTQSSRYLVKRTGEKVFLECVQDMDHENMFWYRQDPGLGLRLIYFSYDVKMKEKGDIPEGYSVSREKKERFSLILESASTNQTSMYLCASSFSRNNEQFFGPGTRLTVL.

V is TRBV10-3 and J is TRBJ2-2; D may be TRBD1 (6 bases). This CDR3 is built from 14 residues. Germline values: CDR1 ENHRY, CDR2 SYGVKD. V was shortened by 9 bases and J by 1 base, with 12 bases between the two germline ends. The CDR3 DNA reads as TGTGCCATACAGGGTTTAGTGAACACCGGGGAGCTGTTTTTT. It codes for CAIQGLVNTGELFF.

CDR3 sequence reads: CASSHPGSYNEQFF. The CDR3, as DNA: TGTGCCAGCAGCCACCCAGGGTCATACAATGAGCAGTTCTTC. The chain is built from TRBV7-3 and TRBJ2-1; weak D call: TRBD1 (5 bases). The V gene's germline CDR1 is SGHTA and CDR2 FQGTGA. CDR3 size: 14 residues. Trimming left V 5 bases short and J 4 bases short, with 12 bases between.

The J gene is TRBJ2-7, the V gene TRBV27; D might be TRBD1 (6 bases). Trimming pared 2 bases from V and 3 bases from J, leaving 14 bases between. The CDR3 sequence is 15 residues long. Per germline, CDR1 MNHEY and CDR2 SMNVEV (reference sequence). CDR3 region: CASSLKGIQGYEQYF. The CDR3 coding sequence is TGTGCCAGCAGTTTAAAGGGCATACAGGGCTACGAGCAGTACTTC.

The CDR3 nucleotides are TGTGCCAGCAGTATAAATGAGCAGTTCTTC. Translating it yields CASSINEQFF. The chain couples TRBV28 to TRBJ2-1; D call uncertain. V lost 5 bases and J lost 7, with 3 bases in between. The CDR3 consists of 10 residues. The V gene's germline CDR1 is MDHEN and CDR2 SYDVKM.

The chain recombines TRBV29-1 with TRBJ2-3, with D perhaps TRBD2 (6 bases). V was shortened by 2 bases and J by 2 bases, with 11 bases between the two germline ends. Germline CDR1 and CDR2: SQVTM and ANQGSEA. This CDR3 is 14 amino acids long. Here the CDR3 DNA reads TGCAGCGTTGAATGGGACTTTCCCACAGATACGCAGTATTTT. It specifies CSVEWDFPTDTQYF.

DNA for the CDR3: TGTGCCAGCAGCGTCGATAGCGGGAGGGCCATAAGGGAGACCCAGTACTTC. Amino acid sequence: CASSVDSGRAIRETQYF. The V gene is TRBV9, the J gene TRBJ2-5; 11 positions agree with TRBD2. V was pared by 2 bases and J by 5 bases, with 11 bases of the junction left unmatched. Germline CDR1 is SGDLS and CDR2 is YYNGEE. CDR3 length equals 17 residues.

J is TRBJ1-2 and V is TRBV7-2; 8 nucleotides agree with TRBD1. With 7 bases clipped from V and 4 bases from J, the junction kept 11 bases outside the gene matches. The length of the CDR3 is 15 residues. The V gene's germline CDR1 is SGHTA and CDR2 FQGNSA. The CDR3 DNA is TGTGCCAGCACGGGGACAGGCGATTCCGGCTATGGCTACACCTTC. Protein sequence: CASTGTGDSGYGYTF.

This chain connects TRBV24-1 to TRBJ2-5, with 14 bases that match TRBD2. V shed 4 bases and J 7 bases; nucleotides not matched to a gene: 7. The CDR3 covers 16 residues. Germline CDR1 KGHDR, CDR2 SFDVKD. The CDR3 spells CATSDKGLAGEVTQYF. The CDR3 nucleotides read TGTGCCACCAGTGACAAGGGACTAGCGGGAGAGGTGACCCAGTACTTC.